Sequencing of this T cell receptor (beta chain) was carried out in a study of tumor and adjacent non-tumor tissue in lung cancer. About the research overall: Stage I to III disease affected 10 men and roughly five women aged about 30 to 85. General study results and limits: Compared with tumor, normal lung showed significantly lower TCR diversity. In normal lung, the top 100 clones were significantly more dominant than in tumor.

Trimming took 6 bases from V and 6 from J, leaving 21 bases between them. This CDR3 is 15 amino acids long. CDR1 and CDR2 (germline): MNHEY, SVGEGT. The library came from three nested PCR rounds adapted from ARM-PCR protocols. TCRdb re-called the multiplex PCR reads with MiXCR, one entry per CDR3 protein. The sample yields about 93,000 distinct CDR3 sequences, around 71% seen once. Remarks on this clonotype: The antigen remains undetermined.

RNA was extracted from bulk tissue without any cell sorting. V gene TRBV6-2 or TRBV6-3 combines with J gene TRBJ2-7; possibly TRBD1 for D (5 bases). This TCR was sampled from a man between 60 and 75 years old with non-small cell lung cancer. The sample comprised lung tumor tissue. The DNA of the CDR3 is TGTGCCAGCAGACCCTCAGGGTTCTGGGCGACCGAGCAGTACTTC. It translates to CASRPSGFWATEQYF.